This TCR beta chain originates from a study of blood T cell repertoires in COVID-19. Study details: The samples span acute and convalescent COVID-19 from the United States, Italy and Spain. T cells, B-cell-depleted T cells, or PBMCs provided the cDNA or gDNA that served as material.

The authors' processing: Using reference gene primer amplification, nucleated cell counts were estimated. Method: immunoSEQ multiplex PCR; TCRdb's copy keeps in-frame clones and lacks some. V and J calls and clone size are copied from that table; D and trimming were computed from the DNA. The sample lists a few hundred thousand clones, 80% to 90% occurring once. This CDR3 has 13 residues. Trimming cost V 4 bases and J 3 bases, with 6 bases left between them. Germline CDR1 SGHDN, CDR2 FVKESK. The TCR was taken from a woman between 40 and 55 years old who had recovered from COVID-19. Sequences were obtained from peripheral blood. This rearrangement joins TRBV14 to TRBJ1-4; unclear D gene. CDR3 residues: CASSPPANEKLFF. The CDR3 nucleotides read TGTGCCAGCAGCCCCCCGGCTAATGAAAAACTGTTTTTT.